These 21 T cell receptor beta chains were sequenced from one sample in a study of cytomegalovirus exposure and HLA in healthy donors. Both 60 Vbeta primers and 13 Jbeta primers went into the PCR. Sequencing was performed with immunoSEQ multiplex PCR; in TCRdb, only in-frame clones are kept and a portion is missing. Among some 150,000 clones listed, roughly 79% were seen once. Sequenced material: PBMCs. The receptor set was obtained from a woman aged 45 to 65 in good health and CMV-seronegative.

This chain connects TRBV19 to TRBJ2-5; a possible D gene is TRBD2 (5 bases). Deletions cut 0 bases from V and 4 bases from J, with 12 bases between. From germline, CDR1 is LNHDA and CDR2 SQIVND (reference sequence). The CDR3 loop spans 15 amino acids. CDR3 nucleotide sequence: TGTGCCAGTAGTATAGATCGAAGGGCGGGAGAGACCCAGTACTTC. Translated: CASSIDRRAGETQYF. The full variable domain, in which reference TRBV19 and TRBJ2-5 provide the parts outside the CDR3, is DGGITQSPKYLFRKEGQNVTLSCEQNLNHDAMYWYRQDPGQGLRLIYYSQIVNDFQKGDIAEGYSVSREKKESFPLTVTSAQKNPTAFYLCASSIDRRAGETQYFGPGTRLLVL.

The chain links TRBV5-5 to TRBJ2-7; tentatively, D is TRBD2 (6 bases). With 0 bases removed from V and 0 bases from J, the gap between germline ends came to 10 bases. Per the germline V gene, CDR1 is SGHKS and CDR2 is YYEKEE (reference sequence). The CDR3 runs to 15 residues. The CDR3, as DNA: TGTGCCAGCAGCTTGGTCCGAGCGGGCTCCTACGAGCAGTACTTC. Residues: CASSLVRAGSYEQYF. Complete variable domain (other parts from reference TRBV5-5 and TRBJ2-7): DAGVTQSPTHLIKTRGQQVTLRCSPISGHKSVSWYQQVLGQGPQFIFQYYEKEERGRGNFPDRFSARQFPNYSSELNVNALLLGDSALYLCASSLVRAGSYEQYFGPGTRLTVT.

The V call is TRBV4-3, the J call TRBJ2-7; TRBD1 aligns across 7 bases. The CDR3 runs 13 residues. Germline lookup yields CDR1 LGHNA and CDR2 YSLEER. After removal of 6 bases from V and 3 bases from J, the junction contained 5 bases not matched to a gene. The DNA of the CDR3 is TGCGCCAGCAGTTGCGACAGGGTCTACGAGCAGTACTTC. Translating it yields CASSCDRVYEQYF.

The chain links TRBV4-2 to TRBJ1-2, with 8 bases lining up with TRBD1. Germline CDR1 LGHNA, CDR2 YNFKEQ. Trimming at V came to 3 bases and at J to 3 bases, leaving 6 bases not matched to a gene. The CDR3 is 15 residues long. Here the CDR3 DNA reads TGTGCCAGCAGCCATCCCGGACAGGGTGACTATGGCTACACCTTC. Protein: CASSHPGQGDYGYTF.

This clone was seen once. The chain joins TRBV15 to TRBJ1-1; D ambiguous. Trimming stripped 0 bases from V and 7 bases from J, with 9 bases between. Germline V gene sequence: CDR1 LNHNV, CDR2 YYDKDF (reference sequence). The CDR3 has 13 amino acids. In DNA form, the CDR3 reads TGTGCCACCAGCAGAGAGATGCTCGGTGAAGCTTTCTTT. Translating gives CATSREMLGEAFF.

Only one count was recorded for this clone. V and J are TRBV28 and TRBJ2-1; 12 bases match TRBD2. V was clipped by 6 bases and J by 3 bases; unmatched bases: 15. The germline gives CDR1 MDHEN, CDR2 SYDVKM. The CDR3 runs 19 residues. CDR3 sequence (DNA): TGTGCCAGCAGCCTGCCCGAGCTAGCGGGAGGGCAAGGCTACAATGAGCAGTTCTTC. Translated: CASSLPELAGGQGYNEQFF.

The rearrangement links TRBV28 to TRBJ1-2; no firm D call. With 11 bases removed from V and 2 bases from J, the gap between germline ends came to 15 bases. Per germline, CDR1 MDHEN and CDR2 SYDVKM. The CDR3 runs to 13 residues. The CDR3 spells CAVPYRENYGYTF. In DNA form, the CDR3 reads TGTGCCGTACCTTATCGGGAGAACTATGGCTACACCTTC.

J is TRBJ1-1 and V is TRBV5-1; TRBD1 aligns across 8 bases. V lost 5 bases to trimming and J lost 9 bases; unmatched junction nucleotides: 15. This CDR3 has 15 amino acids. Germline CDR1 and CDR2: SGHRS and YFSETQ. The CDR3: CASRNGGQEDSKAFF. The CDR3 DNA is TGCGCCAGCAGAAACGGGGGACAGGAAGATTCCAAAGCTTTCTTT.

This clone was detected only once. The chain has TRBV5-3 and TRBJ2-1; TRBD1 matches 10 bases. TRBV5-3 is marked as an open reading frame, function uncertain. The CDR3 loop spans 17 amino acids. V was clipped by 0 bases and J by 5 bases; unmatched bases: 8. The CDR3 coding sequence is TGTGCCAGAAGCTTGGAGAGGACAGGGACAGGGGACAATGAGCAGTTCTTC. This codes for CARSLERTGTGDNEQFF.

This clone was picked up a small number of times. This chain joins TRBV7-2 and TRBJ2-7; 7 nucleotides match TRBD1. In germline, CDR1 is SGHTA, CDR2 FQGNSA. The CDR3 runs 15 residues. Trimming took 1 base from V and 10 from J; bases not matched to a gene: 13. The CDR3 DNA follows: TGTGCCAGCAGCTTAGATTCCAGACAGGGTGGTTTACAGTACTTC. It translates to CASSLDSRQGGLQYF.

The rearrangement uses TRBV28 and TRBJ2-7; D unresolved. The CDR3 runs 13 residues. CDR1 is MDHEN and CDR2 is SYDVKM in the germline V gene. V gave up 3 bases and J gave up 6 bases, with 12 bases separating them. The CDR3, as DNA: TGTGCCAGCAGTTTTCGGTCTCCCCCCGAGCAGTACTTC. Protein sequence: CASSFRSPPEQYF.

The chain joins TRBV19 to TRBJ1-1; D uncertain. Trimming removed 3 bases at V and 1 base at J, with 15 bases between. Germline V gene data show CDR1 as LNHDA and CDR2 as SQIVND (reference sequence). This CDR3 contains 16 residues. The CDR3 DNA is TGTGCCAGTAGTATGCGAGGTGCGGTTAGGAACACTGAAGCTTTCTTT. Translating it yields CASSMRGAVRNTEAFF.

This chain connects TRBV14 to TRBJ2-7; D uncertain. Germline V CDR1 and CDR2: SGHDN, FVKESK. The V and J ends lost 1 base and 6 bases respectively, with 13 bases between them. The CDR3 is made up of 14 amino acids. Here the CDR3 reads CASSQVYGWVEQYF. CDR3 coding DNA: TGTGCCAGCAGCCAAGTATACGGGTGGGTCGAGCAGTACTTC. Looking up the rest from reference TRBV14 and TRBJ2-7 gives the full variable domain: EAGVTQFPSHSVIEKGQTVTLRCDPISGHDNLYWYRRVMGKEIKFLLHFVKESKQDESGMPNNRFLAERTGGTYSTLKVQPAELEDSGVYFCASSQVYGWVEQYFGPGTRLTVT.

The rearrangement uses TRBV10-3 and TRBJ1-1; a possible D gene is TRBD1 (6 bases). Trimming took off 11 bases at V and 2 bases at J, with 18 bases between the two ends. Germline V gene data show CDR1 as ENHRY and CDR2 as SYGVKD. CDR3 length: 14 residues. CDR3: CASLRTETNTEAFF. As DNA, the CDR3 is TGTGCCTCCCTCCGGACAGAAACAAACACTGAAGCTTTCTTT.

V is TRBV28 and J is TRBJ1-2; D is possibly TRBD1 (6 bases). Germline assignment: CDR1 MDHEN and CDR2 SYDVKM. V gave up 5 bases and J gave up 2 bases, with 12 bases separating them. The CDR3 has 14 amino acids. The CDR3 bases are TGTGCCAGCAGTCAGGGGTCACTCAACTATGGCTACACCTTC. It encodes CASSQGSLNYGYTF.

The V call is TRBV9, the J call TRBJ2-5; 7 nucleotides agree with TRBD1. V lost 4 bases, J lost 2 bases, and 8 bases stayed unmatched. CDR1 and CDR2 from the germline V gene are SGDLS and YYNGEE. The CDR3 covers 15 residues. Here the CDR3 reads CASSPETGTQETQYF. The CDR3 DNA reads TGTGCCAGCAGCCCGGAGACAGGGACACAAGAGACCCAGTACTTC.

The chain recombines TRBV5-1 with TRBJ2-2; 8 bases agree with TRBD1. Germline V lookup: CDR1 SGHRS, CDR2 YFSETQ. J gave up 4 bases and V 5 bases, and 1 base lay outside the gene matches. The CDR3 runs 13 residues. The CDR3 nucleotides read TGCGCCAGCAGGGACAGGGCCACCGGGGAGCTGTTTTTT. Its translation: CASRDRATGELFF.

The rearrangement uses TRBV5-6 and TRBJ2-7; D may be TRBD2 (5 bases). The germline gives CDR1 SGHDT, CDR2 YYEEEE. The CDR3 spans 13 residues. V was cut by 3 bases and J by 5 bases, with 12 bases left in between. This CDR3 reads CASSSPGVHEQYF. In nucleotides, the CDR3 is TGTGCCAGCAGCTCACCCGGGGTTCACGAGCAGTACTTC.

V and J are TRBV6-1 and TRBJ2-5; possibly TRBD1 for D (6 bases). CDR3 length: 14 amino acids. V lost 0 bases, J lost 6 bases, and 11 bases lay in between. Germline loops: CDR1 MNHNS, CDR2 SASEGT. The CDR3 is CASSEAAGAKTQYF. CDR3 in DNA: TGTGCCAGCAGTGAAGCGGCAGGGGCAAAGACCCAGTACTTC.

The J gene is TRBJ2-7, the V gene TRBV6-5, with a weak D call TRBD2 (5 bases). Germline V gives CDR1 MNHEY, CDR2 SVGAGI. The CDR3 is made up of 14 amino acids. The V end was cut by 0 bases, the J end by 1 base, with 7 bases between. CDR3 protein: CASSYSRDSYEQYF. In nucleotides, the CDR3 is TGTGCCAGCAGTTACTCGAGGGATTCCTACGAGCAGTACTTC.

The J gene is TRBJ2-2, the V gene TRBV6-1, with D unresolved. CDR1 is MNHNS, CDR2 SASEGT, per germline. Trimming left V 7 bases short and J 4 bases short, with 13 bases between. This CDR3 has 14 residues. CDR3 sequence: CASTVGRTTGELFF. The CDR3 DNA is TGTGCCAGCACGGTTGGGCGTACCACCGGGGAGCTGTTTTTT.